These 25 T cell receptor beta chains came from one sample sequenced in a study of T-cell memory formation after mild COVID-19. TCRdb fed the 5' RACE reads into MiXCR, producing one record per CDR3 protein. In the table there are roughly 370,000 distinct CDR3 sequences, around a sixth of which are singletons. Sequencing was carried out using PBMCs or a T cell subset sorted from them (not recorded which). Receptors originate from a man between 18 and 35 years old who had mild COVID-19 (a few samples of this study predate the infection). Cell type and time point are not known.

CDR3 sequence reads: CASSQRTSGEQYF. The CDR3, as DNA: TGCGCCAGCAGCCAGAGGACTAGCGGCGAGCAGTACTTC. The rearrangement uses TRBV4-1 and TRBJ2-7, with 10 bases fitting TRBD2. This CDR3 region has 13 residues. With V trimmed by 3 bases and J by 6 bases, 2 bases remained unmatched. Germline lookup yields CDR1 MGHRA and CDR2 YSYEKL.

This clonotype came up a few times. The chain is built from TRBV11-2 and TRBJ1-2; TRBD1 is a possible D gene (5 bases). The CDR3 sequence is 15 residues long. CDR1 and CDR2 from the germline V gene are SGHAT and FQNNGV. Trimming removed 0 bases from V and 2 bases from J, with 10 bases in between. The CDR3 DNA sequence: TGTGCCAGCAGCTTAGAGGGGCAGGCCAACTATGGCTACACCTTC. As protein: CASSLEGQANYGYTF.

The chain has TRBV3-1 and TRBJ2-3; 8 bases agree with TRBD2. Germline loops: CDR1 LGHDT, CDR2 YNNKEL (reference sequence). The CDR3 consists of 16 residues. The ends lost 4 bases at V and 8 bases at J; junction bases unmatched: 14. For the CDR3, the DNA is TGTGCCAGCAGCCTCTACGGGGGGGGCAACCTCCGTACGCAGTATTTT. Translated: CASSLYGGGNLRTQYF.

This clonotype has only one observation. This chain connects TRBV28 to TRBJ2-5; D uncertain. This CDR3 contains 14 residues. CDR1 and CDR2 from the germline V gene are MDHEN and SYDVKM. V was shortened by 4 bases and J by 1 base, with 10 bases between the two germline ends. CDR3 DNA: TGTGCCAGCAGTTCGAGACGCGTCCAAGAGACCCAGTACTTC. It is translated as CASSSRRVQETQYF.

This clonotype was detected only a few times. CDR3 loop: CASSRDRRVETQYF. The CDR3 DNA follows: TGTGCCAGCAGTCGGGACCGACGGGTGGAGACCCAGTACTTC. The rearrangement joins TRBV6-2 or TRBV6-3 to TRBJ2-5; D might be TRBD1 or TRBD2, each matching 5 bases. The CDR3 runs 14 residues. Between the trimmed V and J ends, which lost 5 bases and 5 bases, there was a span of 15 bases. Germline values: CDR1 MNHEY, CDR2 SVGEGT.

V is TRBV20-1 and J is TRBJ1-6; D unclear. Deletions cut 6 bases from V and 7 bases from J, with 10 bases between. Germline values: CDR1 DFQATT, CDR2 SNEGSKA (reference sequence). The CDR3 runs 12 residues. DNA for the CDR3: TGCAGTGCCCAAGCTCCAAATTCACCCCTCCACTTT. Residues: CSAQAPNSPLHF.

In its sample, this clonotype ranks as large. The V call is TRBV27, the J call TRBJ2-1; 8 bases align to TRBD2. Germline loops: CDR1 MNHEY, CDR2 SMNVEV (reference sequence). After removal of 10 bases from V and 15 bases from J, the junction contained 14 bases not matched to a gene. This CDR3 comprises 12 residues. The CDR3 DNA reads TGTGCCACCGGGACTAGAGGGGGGGGTCGGTTCTTC. It encodes CATGTRGGGRFF.

The chain joins TRBV4-1 to TRBJ1-2; no clear D gene. CDR3 size: 15 residues. V lost 3 bases and J 8 bases, leaving 19 bases between the germline ends. CDR1 and CDR2 (germline): MGHRA, YSYEKL. In DNA form, the CDR3 reads TGCGCCAGCAGCCATTCCAGCATGGGCATGGAGGGCTACACCTTC. Amino acid sequence: CASSHSSMGMEGYTF.

For this clonotype: A much larger clone lies a single base off, so this may be a read error. The V and J genes are TRBV20-1 and TRBJ2-5; D is perhaps TRBD2 (6 bases). Per germline, CDR1 DFQATT and CDR2 SNEGSKA (reference sequence). CDR3 length: 12 amino acids. V was clipped by 6 bases and J by 10 bases, with 18 bases between them. CDR3 region: CSAFMGGEGQYF. The DNA of the CDR3 is TGCAGTGCGTTTATGGGAGGAGAGGGCCAGTACTTC.

This clonotype was recorded a few times. The chain has TRBV5-5 and TRBJ2-5, with 7 positions matching TRBD1. The CDR3 sequence is 15 residues long. Germline loops: CDR1 SGHKS, CDR2 YYEKEE (reference sequence). Unmatched junction bases numbered 11, after V lost 3 bases and J lost 6 bases. The CDR3 loop is CASSSPGQVRKTQYF. The CDR3 bases are TGTGCCAGCAGCTCTCCTGGACAGGTTAGAAAGACCCAGTACTTC. Full variable domain (remainder filled in from reference TRBV5-5 and TRBJ2-5): DAGVTQSPTHLIKTRGQQVTLRCSPISGHKSVSWYQQVLGQGPQFIFQYYEKEERGRGNFPDRFSARQFPNYSSELNVNALLLGDSALYLCASSSPGQVRKTQYFGPGTRLLVL.

V gene TRBV5-6 combines with J gene TRBJ2-4; 7 bases are a match to TRBD1. Per germline, CDR1 SGHDT and CDR2 YYEEEE. The length of the CDR3 is 14 residues. V shed 4 bases, J shed 2 bases, and the junction held 3 bases outside the gene matches. The chain's CDR3 is CASSPQGTKNIQYF. The DNA of the CDR3 is TGTGCCAGCAGCCCACAGGGGACCAAAAACATTCAGTACTTC. Full variable domain (remainder filled in from reference TRBV5-6 and TRBJ2-4): DAGVTQSPTHLIKTRGQQVTLRCSPKSGHDTVSWYQQALGQGPQFIFQYYEEEERQRGNFPDRFSGHQFPNYSSELNVNALLLGDSALYLCASSPQGTKNIQYFGAGTRLSVL.

The table lists this clonotype with a few counts. The chain joins TRBV5-6 to TRBJ2-3; D might be TRBD2 (6 bases). Trimming took 0 bases from V and 3 from J, leaving 11 bases between them. CDR3 length equals 15 residues. The germline gives CDR1 SGHDT, CDR2 YYEEEE. CDR3 coding DNA: TGTGCCAGCAGCTTGGACGGGGGACGGACAGATACGCAGTATTTT. The encoded protein is CASSLDGGRTDTQYF.

This clonotype appeared many times. The chain recombines TRBV7-2 with TRBJ2-3; possibly TRBD1 or TRBD2 for D (5 bases each). The germline V gene encodes CDR1 SGHTA and CDR2 FQGNSA. CDR3 length: 14 amino acids. V dropped 2 bases and J dropped 5 bases, with 11 bases sitting between them. The CDR3 region has the DNA TGTGCCAGCAGCTTATGGGGTGGGGGAGATACGCAGTATTTT. Translated: CASSLWGGGDTQYF.

This chain uses TRBV6-5 with TRBJ2-3; tentatively, D is TRBD2 (6 bases). Germline CDR1 MNHEY, CDR2 SVGAGI. V was cut by 7 bases and J by 2 bases, with 16 bases left in between. CDR3 size: 15 residues. CDR3 loop: CASTLGSGSTDTQYF. As DNA, the CDR3 is TGTGCCAGCACTCTAGGGAGCGGGTCCACAGATACGCAGTATTTT.

The chain is built from TRBV4-1 and TRBJ1-5, with 10 bases lining up with TRBD1. V trimming: 1 base; J trimming: 7 bases; junction bases outside the gene matches: 4. The CDR3 is made up of 15 amino acids. From germline, CDR1 is MGHRA and CDR2 YSYEKL. The CDR3 nucleotides read TGCGCCAGCAGCCAAGGTGGGACAGGGGAGCAGCCCCAGCATTTT. This sequence encodes CASSQGGTGEQPQHF.

The rearrangement links TRBV10-3 to TRBJ1-6, with D uncertain. This CDR3 is 14 amino acids long. In germline, CDR1 is ENHRY, CDR2 SYGVKD. Trimming left V 2 bases short and J 8 bases short, with 10 bases between. The CDR3 nucleotides are TGTGCCATCAGTGAGATGGGAAGTGATTCACCCCTCCACTTT. Translation gives CAISEMGSDSPLHF.

The chain is built from TRBV12-3 or TRBV12-4 and TRBJ2-2, with D perhaps matching TRBD1 (6 bases). The CDR3 sequence is 13 residues long. V was shortened by 7 bases and J by 11 bases, with 17 bases between the two germline ends. The CDR3: CASTLATGTELFF. The CDR3 coding sequence is TGTGCCAGCACTCTCGCCACCGGGACAGAGCTGTTTTTT.

The sample holds many counts of this clonotype. The rearrangement uses TRBV9 and TRBJ1-5, with no clear D. Trimming cost V 4 bases and J 5 bases, with 10 bases left between them. Per the germline V gene, CDR1 is SGDLS and CDR2 is YYNGEE. The CDR3 spans 13 residues. CDR3 region: CASSLSQDQPQHF. CDR3 DNA sequence: TGTGCCAGCAGCCTCTCTCAGGATCAGCCCCAGCATTTT.

This chain joins TRBV4-1 and TRBJ2-7; 7 bases line up with TRBD1. V was clipped by 4 bases and J by 7 bases; unmatched bases: 10. This CDR3 spans 14 amino acids. The germline V gene encodes CDR1 MGHRA and CDR2 YSYEKL. CDR3 nucleotide sequence: TGCGCCAGCAGCCCCAACAGGGGTTCGGGGGAGCAGTACTTC. The encoded protein is CASSPNRGSGEQYF.

The J gene is TRBJ2-7, the V gene TRBV11-2; TRBD1 aligns across 8 bases. Germline V gives CDR1 SGHAT, CDR2 FQNNGV. Germline trimming cut 1 base from V and 5 bases from J; bases unmatched to any gene: 7. The CDR3 loop spans 15 amino acids. Here the CDR3 reads CASSLGQGPSHEQYV. CDR3 nucleotide sequence: TGTGCCAGCAGCTTAGGACAGGGGCCTAGCCACGAGCAGTACGTC.

V gene TRBV7-9 combines with J gene TRBJ2-5, with D maybe TRBD1 (5 bases). V lost 7 bases, J lost 2 bases, and 17 bases lay in between. The CDR3 has 15 amino acids. Looked up from germline, CDR1 is SEHNR and CDR2 is FQNEAQ (reference sequence). This CDR3 reads CASTPRVGRQETQYF. The CDR3 DNA reads as TGTGCCAGCACCCCCAGGGTAGGCCGGCAAGAGACCCAGTACTTC.

The chain couples TRBV11-2 to TRBJ1-5, with 10 nucleotides matching TRBD1. Looked up from germline, CDR1 is SGHAT and CDR2 is FQNNGV. The CDR3 has 14 amino acids. The V segment lost 5 bases and the J segment 7 bases; nucleotides outside the gene matches: 5. For the CDR3, the DNA is TGTGCCAGCAGCGTTGGACAGGGGGGACAGCCCCAGCATTTT. Its protein product is CASSVGQGGQPQHF.

V is TRBV6-4 and J is TRBJ1-1; TRBD1 matches 7 bases. The junction had 8 bases not matched to a gene; V was cut back by 5 bases and J by 2 bases. This CDR3 has 15 amino acids. In germline, CDR1 is MRHNA, CDR2 SNTAGT. The CDR3 loop is CASSTTNRGNTEAFF. The CDR3, as DNA: TGTGCCAGCAGTACCACTAACAGGGGAAACACTGAAGCTTTCTTT.

This clonotype occurred a few times. J is TRBJ2-3 and V is TRBV10-3; a possible D gene is TRBD2 (5 bases). Germline V lookup: CDR1 ENHRY, CDR2 SYGVKD. The length of the CDR3 is 14 residues. The V end lost 0 bases, the J end lost 3 bases, and 7 bases lay between the germline ends. CDR3 protein: CAISESTGTDTQYF. In DNA, the CDR3 is TGTGCCATCAGTGAGTCGACGGGGACAGATACGCAGTATTTT.

This rearrangement joins TRBV6-2 or TRBV6-3 to TRBJ2-1; TRBD2 aligns across 7 bases. This CDR3 has 14 amino acids. The germline gives CDR1 MNHEY, CDR2 SVGEGT. Trimming removed 4 bases from V and 4 bases from J; junction bases left unmatched: 4. The DNA of the CDR3 is TGTGCCAGCAGTTTCTGGCGGGGGTACAATGAGCAGTTCTTC. It codes for CASSFWRGYNEQFF.